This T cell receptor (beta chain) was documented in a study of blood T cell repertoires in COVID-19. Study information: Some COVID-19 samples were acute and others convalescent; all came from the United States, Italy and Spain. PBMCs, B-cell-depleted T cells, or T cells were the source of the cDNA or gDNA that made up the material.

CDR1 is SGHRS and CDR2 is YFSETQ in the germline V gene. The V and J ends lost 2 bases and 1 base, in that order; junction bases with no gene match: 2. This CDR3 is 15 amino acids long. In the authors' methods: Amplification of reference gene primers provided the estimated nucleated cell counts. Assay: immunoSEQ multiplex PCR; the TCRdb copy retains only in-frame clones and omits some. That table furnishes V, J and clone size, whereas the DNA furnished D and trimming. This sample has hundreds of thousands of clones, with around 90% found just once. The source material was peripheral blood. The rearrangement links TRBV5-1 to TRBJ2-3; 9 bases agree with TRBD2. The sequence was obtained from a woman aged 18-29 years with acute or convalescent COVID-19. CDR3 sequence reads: CASSFLAGGTDTQYF. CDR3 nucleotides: TGCGCCAGCAGCTTTTTAGCGGGGGGCACAGATACGCAGTATTTT.